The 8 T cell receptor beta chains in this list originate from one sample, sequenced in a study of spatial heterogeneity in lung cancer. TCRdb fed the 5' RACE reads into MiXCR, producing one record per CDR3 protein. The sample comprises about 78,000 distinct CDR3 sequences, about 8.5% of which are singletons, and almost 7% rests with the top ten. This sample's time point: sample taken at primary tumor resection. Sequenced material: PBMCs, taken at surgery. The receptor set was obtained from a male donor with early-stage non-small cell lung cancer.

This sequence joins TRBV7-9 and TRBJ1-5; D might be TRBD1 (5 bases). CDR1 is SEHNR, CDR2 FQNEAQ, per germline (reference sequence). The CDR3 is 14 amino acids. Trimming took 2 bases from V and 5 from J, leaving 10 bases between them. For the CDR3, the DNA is TGTGCCAGCAGCTTATCCGGGGGAGATCAGCCCCAGCATTTT. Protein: CASSLSGGDQPQHF.

The CDR3 sequence is CASSQARETQYF. CDR3 in DNA: TGTGCCAGCAGCCAAGCTCGGGAGACCCAGTACTTC. The chain carries TRBV14 and TRBJ2-5; no reliable D call. Trimming stripped 1 base from V and 5 bases from J, with 5 bases between. The CDR3 is made up of 12 amino acids. The V gene's germline CDR1 is SGHDN and CDR2 FVKESK.

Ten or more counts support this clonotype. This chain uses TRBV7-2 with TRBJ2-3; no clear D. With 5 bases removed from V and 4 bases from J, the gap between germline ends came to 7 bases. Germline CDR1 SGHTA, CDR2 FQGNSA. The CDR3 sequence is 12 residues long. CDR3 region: CASSPVSDTQYF. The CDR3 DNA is TGTGCCAGCAGCCCGGTCTCAGATACGCAGTATTTT.

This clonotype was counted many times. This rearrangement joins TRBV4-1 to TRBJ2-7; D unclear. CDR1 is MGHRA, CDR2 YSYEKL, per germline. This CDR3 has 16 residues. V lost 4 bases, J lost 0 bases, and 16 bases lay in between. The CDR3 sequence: CASSPEWTSDSYEQYF. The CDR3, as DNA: TGCGCCAGCAGCCCCGAGTGGACCAGTGACTCCTACGAGCAGTACTTC.

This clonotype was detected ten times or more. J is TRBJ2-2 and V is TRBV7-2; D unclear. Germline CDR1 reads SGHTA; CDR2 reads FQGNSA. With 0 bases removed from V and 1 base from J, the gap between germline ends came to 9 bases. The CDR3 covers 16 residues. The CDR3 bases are TGTGCCAGCAGCTTAGCGTCCCCCTGGAACACCGGGGAGCTGTTTTTT. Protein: CASSLASPWNTGELFF.

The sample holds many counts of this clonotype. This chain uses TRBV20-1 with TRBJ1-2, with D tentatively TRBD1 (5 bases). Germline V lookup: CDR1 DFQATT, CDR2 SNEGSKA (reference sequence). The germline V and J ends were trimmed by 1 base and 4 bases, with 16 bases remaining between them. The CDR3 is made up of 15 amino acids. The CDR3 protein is CSARGGVPSGYGYTF. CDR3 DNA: TGCAGTGCTAGAGGAGGGGTTCCTTCGGGCTATGGCTACACCTTC.

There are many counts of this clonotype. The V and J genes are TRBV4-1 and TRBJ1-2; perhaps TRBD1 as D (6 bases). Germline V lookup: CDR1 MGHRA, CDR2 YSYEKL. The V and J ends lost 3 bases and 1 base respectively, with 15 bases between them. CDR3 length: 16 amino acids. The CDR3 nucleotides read TGCGCCAGCAGCCAGGGGGCACAGGTGAATAACTATGGCTACACCTTC. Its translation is CASSQGAQVNNYGYTF.

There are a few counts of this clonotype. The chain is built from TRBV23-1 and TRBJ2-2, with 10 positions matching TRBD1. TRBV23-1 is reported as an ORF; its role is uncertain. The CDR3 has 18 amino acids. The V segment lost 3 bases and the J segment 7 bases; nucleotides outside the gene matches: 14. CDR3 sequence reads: CASSHPTPTGGLIGELFF. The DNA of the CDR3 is TGCGCCAGCAGTCATCCTACTCCGACAGGGGGCCTTATCGGGGAGCTGTTTTTT.